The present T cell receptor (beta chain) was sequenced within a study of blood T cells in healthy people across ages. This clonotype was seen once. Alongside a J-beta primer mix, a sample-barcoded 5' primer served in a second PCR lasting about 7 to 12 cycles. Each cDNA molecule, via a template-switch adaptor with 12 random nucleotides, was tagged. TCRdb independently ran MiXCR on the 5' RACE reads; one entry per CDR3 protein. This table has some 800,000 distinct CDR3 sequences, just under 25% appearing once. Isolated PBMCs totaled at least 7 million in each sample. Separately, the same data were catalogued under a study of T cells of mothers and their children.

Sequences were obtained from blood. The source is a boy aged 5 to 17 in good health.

In DNA form, the CDR3 reads TGCGCCAGCAGCCCGGGGGCCGGAAACTATGGCTACACCTTC. Protein product: CASSPGAGNYGYTF. The chain combines TRBV4-3 with TRBJ1-2; TRBD1 is a possible D gene (6 bases). CDR3 length: 14 amino acids. The germline V gene encodes CDR1 LGHNA and CDR2 YSLEER. V lost 4 bases and J lost 2, with 11 bases in between.